What follows are 26 T cell receptor beta chains derived from one specimen sequenced in a study of blood T cell repertoires in COVID-19. Profiling relied on immunoSEQ multiplex PCR, and the TCRdb table lists in-frame clones only, not all of them. The repertoire consists of some 75,000 clones, with roughly 90% occurring once and the leading ten covering 6.3%. The source material was peripheral blood. These receptor sequences come from a man at least 80 years old with COVID-19, enrolled during active disease.

The J gene is TRBJ1-5, the V gene TRBV6-5; no reliable D call. Germline V gene lookup returns CDR1 MNHEY and CDR2 SVGAGI. The CDR3 totals 15 residues. The V end lost 6 bases, the J end lost 4 bases, and 16 bases lay between the germline ends. The CDR3 region is CASSPERRGNQPQHF. The CDR3 DNA reads TGTGCCAGCAGCCCCGAGCGGAGAGGGAATCAGCCCCAGCATTTT.

V usage is TRBV4-1 and J usage is TRBJ1-5; the match to TRBD1 covers 7 bases. Germline V CDR1 and CDR2: MGHRA, YSYEKL. The CDR3 covers 16 residues. The J segment lost 1 base and the V segment lost 1 base, leaving 4 bases of the junction unmatched. The CDR3 loop reads CASSQAPTGSNQPQHF. In DNA form, the CDR3 reads TGCGCCAGCAGCCAAGCACCGACAGGGAGCAATCAGCCCCAGCATTTT.

This clone was picked up one time. V usage is TRBV6-5 and J usage is TRBJ2-6; TRBD2 is a possible D gene (5 bases). From germline, CDR1 is MNHEY and CDR2 SVGAGI. The CDR3 extends over 16 amino acids. V was pared by 4 bases and J by 0 bases, with 10 bases between. CDR3 residues: CASSSSDYSGANVLTF. The CDR3 region has the DNA TGTGCCAGCAGTTCTTCAGACTACTCTGGGGCCAACGTCCTGACTTTC.

This clone occurred a few times. The rearrangement uses TRBV4-2 and TRBJ2-2; D not certain. With 0 bases removed from V and 4 bases from J, the gap between germline ends came to 9 bases. Germline V CDR1 and CDR2: LGHNA, YNFKEQ. This CDR3 comprises 15 residues. The CDR3 loop is CASSQDWLVTGELFF. CDR3 in DNA: TGTGCCAGCAGCCAAGATTGGCTAGTCACCGGGGAGCTGTTTTTT.

The chain recombines TRBV5-4 with TRBJ2-5; 10 bases match TRBD2. The CDR3 is 17 residues long. The trim removed 0 bases at V and 1 base at J, leaving 6 bases unmatched. CDR1 is SGHNT, CDR2 YYREEE, per germline (reference sequence). The CDR3 DNA reads TGTGCCAGCAGCTTGGGGGTGGTAGCGGGGGGCCAAGAGACCCAGTACTTC. Protein product: CASSLGVVAGGQETQYF.

The chain employs TRBV2 and TRBJ1-2, with 7 bases identical to TRBD1. Trimming removed 6 bases from V and 4 bases from J; junction bases left unmatched: 14. The germline gives CDR1 SNHLY, CDR2 FYNNEI. The CDR3 has 16 amino acids. As DNA, the CDR3 is TGTGCCAGCAGGGACGATACAGGGGCCTACCTCTATGGCTACACCTTC. Translation gives CASRDDTGAYLYGYTF.

The chain has TRBV5-1 and TRBJ2-5; 7 bases agree with TRBD1. Germline CDR1 is SGHRS and CDR2 is YFSETQ. The CDR3 runs to 14 residues. J lost 6 bases, V lost 4 bases, and 9 bases had no gene match. This CDR3 is CASSRQGSGKTQYF. CDR3 DNA: TGCGCCAGCAGCCGACAGGGTTCGGGGAAGACCCAGTACTTC. Together with reference TRBV5-1 and TRBJ2-5, the CDR3 gives the full variable domain: KAGVTQTPRYLIKTRGQQVTLSCSPISGHRSVSWYQQTPGQGLQFLFEYFSETQRNKGNFPGRFSGRQFSNSRSEMNVSTLELGDSALYLCASSRQGSGKTQYFGPGTRLLVL.

The V call is TRBV4-3, the J call TRBJ2-1; D may be TRBD2 (6 bases). The V gene lost 1 base and the J gene lost 8 bases, with 15 bases spanning the gap. The CDR3 loop spans 15 amino acids. The germline V gene has CDR1 LGHNA and CDR2 YSLEER. The DNA of the CDR3 is TGCGCCAGCAGCCAAGTGGGGGGATTAGGAGATGAGCAGTTCTTC. The encoded protein is CASSQVGGLGDEQFF.

V and J are TRBV7-3 and TRBJ1-1; D remains ambiguous. This CDR3 has 14 amino acids. In germline, CDR1 is SGHTA, CDR2 FQGTGA. V shed 1 base and J shed 1 base, with 7 bases lying between them. CDR3 nucleotides: TGTGCCAGCAGCTTAAATCCAGGGAACACTGAAGCTTTCTTT. Its translation: CASSLNPGNTEAFF.

This clone was counted once. The chain uses TRBV5-1 and TRBJ1-1; 7 bases match TRBD1. V shed 1 base and J 0 bases; nucleotides not matched to a gene: 12. This CDR3 has 18 residues. CDR1 and CDR2 from the germline V gene are SGHRS and YFSETQ. CDR3 nucleotides: TGCGCCAGCAGCTTGAAGCCGGGACAGTCTTTGATGAACACTGAAGCTTTCTTT. Protein product: CASSLKPGQSLMNTEAFF.

In DNA form, the CDR3 reads TGTGCCAGCAGTATACCGGCGGGACCCCTCCACTTT. Its protein is CASSIPAGPLHF. The chain combines TRBV25-1 with TRBJ1-6; D gene uncertain. Germline V gene data show CDR1 as MGHDK and CDR2 as SYGVNS. This CDR3 comprises 12 residues. Trimming stripped 5 bases from V and 12 bases from J, with 11 bases between.

The genes are TRBV4-1 and TRBJ2-5; D remains ambiguous. Trimming took off 0 bases at V and 0 bases at J, with 5 bases between the two ends. This CDR3 contains 14 residues. CDR1 is MGHRA and CDR2 is YSYEKL in the germline V gene. CDR3 protein: CASSQDAYQETQYF. The CDR3 DNA sequence: TGCGCCAGCAGCCAAGATGCGTACCAAGAGACCCAGTACTTC.

The V gene is TRBV5-6, the J gene TRBJ1-5, with D unclear. Deletions cut 0 bases from V and 6 bases from J, with 10 bases between. In germline, CDR1 is SGHDT, CDR2 YYEEEE. The CDR3 consists of 14 residues. The DNA for the CDR3 is TGTGCCAGCAGCTTGGGGCGGTCCCGTCAGCCCCAGCATTTT. Protein product: CASSLGRSRQPQHF.

The V gene is TRBV19, the J gene TRBJ1-1, with no clear D. In germline, CDR1 is LNHDA, CDR2 SQIVND (reference sequence). The ends were cut back, 5 bases at V and 4 bases at J, with 11 bases in the middle. The length of the CDR3 is 13 residues. The CDR3 spells CASSSSGGTEAFF. In nucleotides, the CDR3 is TGTGCCAGTAGTTCCTCGGGAGGCACTGAAGCTTTCTTT.

The chain couples TRBV5-3 to TRBJ1-6; 10 positions agree with TRBD1. TRBV5-3 is designated an ORF whose function remains uncertain. This CDR3 contains 17 residues. J was trimmed by 6 bases and V by 5 bases; bases with no gene match: 11. The chain's CDR3 is CARRLSGQGKFNSPLHF. The CDR3 DNA sequence: TGTGCCAGAAGACTTTCGGGACAGGGGAAATTTAATTCACCCCTCCACTTT.

This clone was seen just once. The chain uses TRBV6-5 and TRBJ2-1, with D maybe TRBD1 (7 bases). Deletions cut 5 bases from V and 4 bases from J, with 15 bases between. Per germline, CDR1 MNHEY and CDR2 SVGAGI. The CDR3 totals 15 residues. The CDR3 sequence is CASSLPGGPYNEQFF. In DNA form, the CDR3 reads TGTGCCAGCAGTCTCCCAGGGGGGCCTTACAATGAGCAGTTCTTC.

The chain uses TRBV2 and TRBJ1-1; D is perhaps TRBD1 (5 bases). This CDR3 comprises 12 residues. CDR1 and CDR2 (germline): SNHLY, FYNNEI. The ends were cut back, 9 bases at V and 2 bases at J, with 10 bases in the middle. The CDR3 is CASDSLNTEAFF. In nucleotides, the CDR3 is TGTGCCAGTGACAGTCTAAACACTGAAGCTTTCTTT.

The chain is built from TRBV19 and TRBJ2-7; perhaps TRBD1 as D (6 bases). Trimming took off 10 bases at V and 0 bases at J, with 16 bases between the two ends. Germline assignment: CDR1 LNHDA and CDR2 SQIVND (reference sequence). CDR3 length equals 14 residues. DNA for the CDR3: TGTGCCACTACGCCGGACAGACGCTCCTACGAGCAGTACTTC. As protein: CATTPDRRSYEQYF. Looking up the rest from reference TRBV19 and TRBJ2-7 gives the full variable domain: DGGITQSPKYLFRKEGQNVTLSCEQNLNHDAMYWYRQDPGQGLRLIYYSQIVNDFQKGDIAEGYSVSREKKESFPLTVTSAQKNPTAFYLCATTPDRRSYEQYFGPGTRLTVT.

The sample holds one count of this clone. CDR3 sequence (DNA): TGTGCCAGCAGTCCGGGGACAGGGGGTAGTATTCAGCCCCAGCATTTT. Translation gives CASSPGTGGSIQPQHF. V gene TRBV28 combines with J gene TRBJ1-5; 11 nucleotides match TRBD1. The J segment lost 6 bases and the V segment lost 5 bases, leaving 9 bases of the junction unmatched. This CDR3 is built from 16 residues. CDR1 is MDHEN, CDR2 SYDVKM, per germline.

The chain employs TRBV4-1 and TRBJ2-2, with D unclear. The V gene lost 2 bases and the J gene lost 2 bases, with 12 bases spanning the gap. Germline CDR1 MGHRA, CDR2 YSYEKL. This CDR3 region has 16 residues. CDR3 region: CASSQILGPNTGELFF. The CDR3 bases are TGCGCCAGCAGCCAAATCCTAGGCCCCAACACCGGGGAGCTGTTTTTT.

This chain uses TRBV6-2 or TRBV6-3 with TRBJ1-5; 12 bases are shared with TRBD1. The CDR3 totals 14 residues. Germline CDR1 reads MNHEY; CDR2 reads SVGEGT. The V segment lost 5 bases and the J segment 7 bases; nucleotides outside the gene matches: 3. The CDR3 region is CASSTGTGGQPQHF. For the CDR3, the DNA is TGTGCCAGCAGTACCGGGACAGGGGGCCAGCCCCAGCATTTT.

The chain couples TRBV11-2 to TRBJ2-6; no clear D. Per the germline V gene, CDR1 is SGHAT and CDR2 is FQNNGV. This CDR3 is built from 16 residues. The ends were cut back, 3 bases at V and 4 bases at J, with 13 bases in the middle. For the CDR3, the DNA is TGTGCCAGCAGCTTTCGACGGGTTTTAGGGGCCAACGTCCTGACTTTC. This encodes CASSFRRVLGANVLTF.

This chain links TRBV5-1 with TRBJ2-3, with D possibly TRBD2 on 6 matching bases. The CDR3 is 15 residues long. CDR1 SGHRS and CDR2 YFSETQ come from the germline V gene. Trimming removed 4 bases from V and 0 bases from J, with 12 bases in between. CDR3 coding DNA: TGCGCCAGCAGCCGCGGGACGGTTAGCACAGATACGCAGTATTTT. This encodes CASSRGTVSTDTQYF.

This chain joins TRBV7-3 and TRBJ2-1; D perhaps matches TRBD1 (6 bases). There are 15 residues in the CDR3. Germline assignment: CDR1 SGHTA and CDR2 FQGTGA. Trimming stripped 2 bases from V and 6 bases from J, with 14 bases between. The CDR3 is CASSLLQFRGNEQFF. DNA for the CDR3: TGTGCCAGCAGCTTATTACAGTTCAGGGGCAATGAGCAGTTCTTC.

This chain joins TRBV11-3 and TRBJ2-3; no reliable D call. The V end was cut by 0 bases, the J end by 4 bases, with 5 bases between. The CDR3 totals 13 residues. CDR1 SGHNT and CDR2 YENEEA come from the germline V gene. The CDR3 nucleotides are TGTGCCAGCAGCTTAGATGGCCCAGATACGCAGTATTTT. Protein: CASSLDGPDTQYF.

The chain's CDR3 is CATSGGQGDQPQHF. CDR3 in DNA: TGTGCCACCAGCGGCGGACAGGGCGATCAGCCCCAGCATTTT. The gene calls are TRBV15 and TRBJ1-5; 8 nucleotides match TRBD1. Trimming removed 5 bases from V and 5 bases from J; junction bases left unmatched: 5. Germline V CDR1 and CDR2: LNHNV, YYDKDF (reference sequence). This CDR3 has 14 residues.